The source of this T cell receptor (beta chain) is a study of tumor-infiltrating lymphocytes in primary liver carcinoma. From unsorted bulk tissue weighing roughly 17-31 mg, DNA and RNA were co-extracted. This clonotype was observed once. The template, approximately 500 ng total RNA, yielded TCR beta cDNA made with a constant-region primer. Three rounds of nested multiplex PCR with slightly modified ARM-PCR produced TCR beta libraries. TCRdb reprocessed the multiplex PCR reads via MiXCR and lists one record per CDR3 protein. The sample yields fewer than 85,000 distinct CDR3 sequences, 65% to 75% seen once. Sequencing was done on a sample of tumor-adjacent normal liver tissue. The receptor was derived from a man aged 40-49 years with primary liver carcinoma and hepatitis B virus infection.

CDR3 in DNA: TGTGCCAGCAGTCTCCTAGCGGGAATGAATGAGCAGTTCTTC. Translation gives CASSLLAGMNEQFF. The chain links TRBV28 to TRBJ2-1; 9 bases are shared with TRBD2. Germline V gives CDR1 MDHEN, CDR2 SYDVKM. The CDR3 extends over 14 amino acids. V was clipped by 5 bases and J by 7 bases; unmatched bases: 6.